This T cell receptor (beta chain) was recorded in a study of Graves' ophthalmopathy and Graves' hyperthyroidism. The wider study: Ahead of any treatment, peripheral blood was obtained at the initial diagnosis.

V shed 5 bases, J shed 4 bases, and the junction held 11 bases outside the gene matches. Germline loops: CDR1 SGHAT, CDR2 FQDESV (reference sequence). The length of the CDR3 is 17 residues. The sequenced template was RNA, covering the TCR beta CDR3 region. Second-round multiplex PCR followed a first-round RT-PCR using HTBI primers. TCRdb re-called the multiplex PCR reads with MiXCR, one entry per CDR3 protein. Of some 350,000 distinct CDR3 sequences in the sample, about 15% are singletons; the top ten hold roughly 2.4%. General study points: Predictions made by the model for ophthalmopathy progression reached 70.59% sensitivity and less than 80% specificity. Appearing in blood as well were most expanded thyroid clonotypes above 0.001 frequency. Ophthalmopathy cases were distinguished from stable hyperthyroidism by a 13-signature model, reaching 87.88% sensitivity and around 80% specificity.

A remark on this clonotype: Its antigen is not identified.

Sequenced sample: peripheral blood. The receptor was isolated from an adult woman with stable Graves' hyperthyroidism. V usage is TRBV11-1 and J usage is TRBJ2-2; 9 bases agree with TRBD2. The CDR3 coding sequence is TGTGCCAGCAGCCGTCCGCGGGAGGGCGTCGTCACCGGGGAGCTGTTTTTT. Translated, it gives CASSRPREGVVTGELFF.